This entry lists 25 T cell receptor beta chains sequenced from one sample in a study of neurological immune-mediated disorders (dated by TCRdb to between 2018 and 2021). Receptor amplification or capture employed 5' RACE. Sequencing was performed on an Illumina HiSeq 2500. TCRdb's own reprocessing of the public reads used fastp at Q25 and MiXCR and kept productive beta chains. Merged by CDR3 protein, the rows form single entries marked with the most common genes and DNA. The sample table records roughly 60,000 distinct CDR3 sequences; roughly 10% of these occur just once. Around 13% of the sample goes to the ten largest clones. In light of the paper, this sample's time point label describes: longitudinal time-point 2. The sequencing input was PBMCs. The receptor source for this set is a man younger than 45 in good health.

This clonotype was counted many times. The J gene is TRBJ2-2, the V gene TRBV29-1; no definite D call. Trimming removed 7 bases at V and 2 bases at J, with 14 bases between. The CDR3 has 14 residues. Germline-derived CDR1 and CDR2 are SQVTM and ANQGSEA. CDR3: CSASSVGNTGELFF. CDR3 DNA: TGCAGCGCCTCGAGCGTGGGAAACACCGGGGAGCTGTTTTTT.

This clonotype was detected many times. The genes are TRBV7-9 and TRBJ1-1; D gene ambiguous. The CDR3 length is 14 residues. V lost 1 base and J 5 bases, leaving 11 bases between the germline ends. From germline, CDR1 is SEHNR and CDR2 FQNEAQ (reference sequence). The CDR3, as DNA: TGTGCCAGCAGCTTAGAAGTCGATGGGACTGAAGCTTTCTTT. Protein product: CASSLEVDGTEAFF.

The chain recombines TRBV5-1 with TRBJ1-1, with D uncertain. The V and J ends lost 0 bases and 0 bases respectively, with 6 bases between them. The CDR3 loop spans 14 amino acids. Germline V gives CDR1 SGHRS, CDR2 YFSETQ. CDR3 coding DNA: TGCGCCAGCAGCTTGGAACGGATGAACACTGAAGCTTTCTTT. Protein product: CASSLERMNTEAFF.

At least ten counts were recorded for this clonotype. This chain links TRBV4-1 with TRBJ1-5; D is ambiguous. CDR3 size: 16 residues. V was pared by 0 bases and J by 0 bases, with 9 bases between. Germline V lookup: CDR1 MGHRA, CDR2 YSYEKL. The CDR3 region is CASSQDVTVSNQPQHF. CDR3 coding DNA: TGCGCCAGCAGCCAAGATGTCACGGTTAGCAATCAGCCCCAGCATTTT.

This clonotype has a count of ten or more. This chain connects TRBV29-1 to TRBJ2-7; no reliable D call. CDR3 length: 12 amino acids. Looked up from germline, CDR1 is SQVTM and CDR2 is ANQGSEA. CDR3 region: CAFSSLKVEQYF. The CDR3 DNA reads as TGCGCCTTTTCCAGTTTAAAAGTCGAGCAGTACTTC.

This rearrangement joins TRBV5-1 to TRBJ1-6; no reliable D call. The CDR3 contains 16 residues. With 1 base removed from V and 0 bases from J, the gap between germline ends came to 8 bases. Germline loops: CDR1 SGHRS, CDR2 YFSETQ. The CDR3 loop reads CASSLNINSYNSPLHF. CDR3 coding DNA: TGCGCCAGCAGCTTGAACATTAACTCCTATAATTCACCCCTCCACTTT. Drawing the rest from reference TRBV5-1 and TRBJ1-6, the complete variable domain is KAGVTQTPRYLIKTRGQQVTLSCSPISGHRSVSWYQQTPGQGLQFLFEYFSETQRNKGNFPGRFSGRQFSNSRSEMNVSTLELGDSALYLCASSLNINSYNSPLHFGNGTRLTVT.

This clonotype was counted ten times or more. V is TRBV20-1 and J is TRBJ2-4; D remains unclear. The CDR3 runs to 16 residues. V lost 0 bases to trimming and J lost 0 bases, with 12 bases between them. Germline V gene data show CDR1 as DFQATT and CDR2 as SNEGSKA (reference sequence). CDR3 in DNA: TGCAGTGCTAGAGATTCCCCGGTTTTAGCCAAAAACATTCAGTACTTC. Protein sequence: CSARDSPVLAKNIQYF.

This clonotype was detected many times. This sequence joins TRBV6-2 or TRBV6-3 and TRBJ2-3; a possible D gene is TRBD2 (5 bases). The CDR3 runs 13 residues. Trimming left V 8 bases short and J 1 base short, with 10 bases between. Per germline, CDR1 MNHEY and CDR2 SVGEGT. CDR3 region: CASRQAGTDTQYF. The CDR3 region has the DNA TGTGCCAGCCGGCAAGCGGGCACAGATACGCAGTATTTT.

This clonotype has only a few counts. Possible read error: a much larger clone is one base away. The CDR3 sequence: CASRDPGQTYEQYF. The DNA for the CDR3 is TGTGCCAGCAGAGATCCGGGACAGACCTACGAGCAGTACTTC. The chain joins TRBV6-5 to TRBJ2-7, with 7 bases identical to TRBD1. The V and J ends lost 6 bases and 2 bases, in that order; junction bases with no gene match: 7. Germline CDR1 and CDR2: MNHEY and SVGAGI. This CDR3 has 14 residues.

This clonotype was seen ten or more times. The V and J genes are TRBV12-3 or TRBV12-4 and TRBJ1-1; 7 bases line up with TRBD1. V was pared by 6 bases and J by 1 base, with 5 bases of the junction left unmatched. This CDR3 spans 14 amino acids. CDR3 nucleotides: TGTGCCAGCAGACGACAGGGAAAGAACACTGAAGCTTTCTTT. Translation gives CASRRQGKNTEAFF.

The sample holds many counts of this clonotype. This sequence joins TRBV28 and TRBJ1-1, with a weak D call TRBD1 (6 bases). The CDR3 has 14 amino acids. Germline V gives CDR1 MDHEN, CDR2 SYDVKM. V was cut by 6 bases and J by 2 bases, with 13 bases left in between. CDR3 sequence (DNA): TGTGCCAGCAGACCCCCCGGGGGCAACACTGAAGCTTTCTTT. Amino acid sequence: CASRPPGGNTEAFF. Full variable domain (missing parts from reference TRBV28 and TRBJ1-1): DVKVTQSSRYLVKRTGEKVFLECVQDMDHENMFWYRQDPGLGLRLIYFSYDVKMKEKGDIPEGYSVSREKKERFSLILESASTNQTSMYLCASRPPGGNTEAFFGQGTRLTVV.

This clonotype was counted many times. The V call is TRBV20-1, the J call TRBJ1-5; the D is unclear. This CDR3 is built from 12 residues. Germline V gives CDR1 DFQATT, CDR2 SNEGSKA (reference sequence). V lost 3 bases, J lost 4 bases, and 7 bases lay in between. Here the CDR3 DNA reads TGCAGTGCTAGTAGTGGTAATCAGCCCCAGCATTTT. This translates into CSASSGNQPQHF.

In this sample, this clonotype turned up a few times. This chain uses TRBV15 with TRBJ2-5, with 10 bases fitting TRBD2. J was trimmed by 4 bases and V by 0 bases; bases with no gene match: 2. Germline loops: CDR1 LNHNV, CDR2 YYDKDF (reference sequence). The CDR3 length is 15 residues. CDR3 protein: CATSRELAGRETQYF. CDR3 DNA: TGTGCCACCAGCAGAGAACTAGCGGGGAGAGAGACCCAGTACTTC.

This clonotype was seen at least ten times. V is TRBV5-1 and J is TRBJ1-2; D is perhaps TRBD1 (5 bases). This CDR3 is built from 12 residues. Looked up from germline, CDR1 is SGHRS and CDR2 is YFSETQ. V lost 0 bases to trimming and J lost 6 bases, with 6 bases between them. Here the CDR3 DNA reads TGCGCCAGCAGCTTGGAAGGGGATGGCTACACCTTC. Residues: CASSLEGDGYTF.

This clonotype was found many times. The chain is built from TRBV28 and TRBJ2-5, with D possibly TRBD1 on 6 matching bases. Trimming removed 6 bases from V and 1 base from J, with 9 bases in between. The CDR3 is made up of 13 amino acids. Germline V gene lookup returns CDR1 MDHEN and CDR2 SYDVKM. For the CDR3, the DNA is TGTGCCAGCAGGATGGACAGCCAAGAGACCCAGTACTTC. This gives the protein CASRMDSQETQYF.

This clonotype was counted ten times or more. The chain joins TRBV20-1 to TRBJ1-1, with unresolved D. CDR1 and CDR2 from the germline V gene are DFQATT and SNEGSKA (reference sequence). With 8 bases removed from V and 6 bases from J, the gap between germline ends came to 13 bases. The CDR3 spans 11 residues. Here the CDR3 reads CSSHHGAEAFF. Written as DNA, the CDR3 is TGCAGTTCCCACCACGGCGCTGAAGCTTTCTTT.

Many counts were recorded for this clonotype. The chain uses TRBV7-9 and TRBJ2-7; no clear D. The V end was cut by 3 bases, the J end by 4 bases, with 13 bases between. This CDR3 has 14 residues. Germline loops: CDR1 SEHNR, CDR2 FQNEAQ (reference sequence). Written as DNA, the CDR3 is TGTGCCAGCAGCTTCCAGGATCTGGGATACGAGCAGTACTTC. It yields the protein CASSFQDLGYEQYF. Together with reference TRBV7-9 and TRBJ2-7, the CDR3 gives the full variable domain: DTGVSQNPRHKITKRGQNVTFRCDPISEHNRLYWYRQTLGQGPEFLTYFQNEAQLEKSRLLSDRFSAERPKGSFSTLEIQRTEQGDSAMYLCASSFQDLGYEQYFGPGTRLTVT.

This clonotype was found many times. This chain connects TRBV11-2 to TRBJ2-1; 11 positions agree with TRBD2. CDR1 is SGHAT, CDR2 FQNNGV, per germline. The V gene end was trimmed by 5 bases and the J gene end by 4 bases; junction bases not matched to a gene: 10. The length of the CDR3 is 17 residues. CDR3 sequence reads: CASSPSAGTSGYNEQFF. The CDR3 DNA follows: TGTGCCAGCAGCCCATCAGCTGGGACTAGCGGTTACAATGAGCAGTTCTTC.

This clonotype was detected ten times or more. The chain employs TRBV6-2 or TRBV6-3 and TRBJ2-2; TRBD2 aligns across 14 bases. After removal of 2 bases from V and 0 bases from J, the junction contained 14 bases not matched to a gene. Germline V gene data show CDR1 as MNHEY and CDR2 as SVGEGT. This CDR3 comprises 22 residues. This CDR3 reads CASSYPQGRTSGRYSNTGELFF. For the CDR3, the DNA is TGTGCCAGCAGTTACCCCCAGGGGAGGACTAGCGGGAGGTATTCGAACACCGGGGAGCTGTTTTTT.

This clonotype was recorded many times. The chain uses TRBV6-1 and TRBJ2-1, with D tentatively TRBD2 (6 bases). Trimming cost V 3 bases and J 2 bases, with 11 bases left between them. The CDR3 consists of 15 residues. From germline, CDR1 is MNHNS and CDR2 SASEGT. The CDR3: CASSEVAGTYNEQFF. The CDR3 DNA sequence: TGTGCCAGCAGTGAGGTCGCGGGGACCTACAATGAGCAGTTCTTC.

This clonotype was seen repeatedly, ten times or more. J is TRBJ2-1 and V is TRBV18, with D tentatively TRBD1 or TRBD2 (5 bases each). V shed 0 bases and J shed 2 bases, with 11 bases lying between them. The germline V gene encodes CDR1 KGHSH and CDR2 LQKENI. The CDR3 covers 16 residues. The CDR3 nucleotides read TGTGCCAGCTCACCACCGGGGACCAAAGCCTACAATGAGCAGTTCTTC. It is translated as CASSPPGTKAYNEQFF.

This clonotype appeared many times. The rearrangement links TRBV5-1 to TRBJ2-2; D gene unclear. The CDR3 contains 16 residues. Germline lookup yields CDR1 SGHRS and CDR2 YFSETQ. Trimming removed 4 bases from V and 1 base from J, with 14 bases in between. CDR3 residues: CASSLIWPLNTGELFF. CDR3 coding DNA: TGCGCCAGCAGCCTAATATGGCCTTTGAACACCGGGGAGCTGTTTTTT. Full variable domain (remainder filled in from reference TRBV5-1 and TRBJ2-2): KAGVTQTPRYLIKTRGQQVTLSCSPISGHRSVSWYQQTPGQGLQFLFEYFSETQRNKGNFPGRFSGRQFSNSRSEMNVSTLELGDSALYLCASSLIWPLNTGELFFGEGSRLTVL.

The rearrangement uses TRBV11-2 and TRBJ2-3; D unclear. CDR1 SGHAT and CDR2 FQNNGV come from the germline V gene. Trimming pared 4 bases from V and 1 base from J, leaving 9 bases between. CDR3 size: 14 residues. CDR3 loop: CASSYQGGTDTQYF. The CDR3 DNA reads TGTGCCAGCAGCTACCAAGGTGGCACAGATACGCAGTATTTT.

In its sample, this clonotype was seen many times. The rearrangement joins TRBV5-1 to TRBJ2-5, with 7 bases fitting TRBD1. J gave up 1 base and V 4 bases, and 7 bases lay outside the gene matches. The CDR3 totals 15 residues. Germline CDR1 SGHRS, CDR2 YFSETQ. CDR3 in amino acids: CASSDARGTQETQYF. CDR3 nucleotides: TGCGCCAGCAGCGACGCCAGGGGGACCCAAGAGACCCAGTACTTC.

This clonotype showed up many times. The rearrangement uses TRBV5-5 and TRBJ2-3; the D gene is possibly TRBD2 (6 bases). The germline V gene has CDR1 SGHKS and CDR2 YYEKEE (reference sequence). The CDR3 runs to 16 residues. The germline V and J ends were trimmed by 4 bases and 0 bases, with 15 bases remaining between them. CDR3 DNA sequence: TGTGCCAGCAGCCCCGGGGTAGCGGCTAGCACAGATACGCAGTATTTT. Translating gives CASSPGVAASTDTQYF.